The T cell receptor beta chain described here comes from a study of blood T cell repertoires in COVID-19. Method: immunoSEQ multiplex PCR; TCRdb's copy keeps in-frame clones and lacks some. The profile shows 90,000 to 100,000 clones, about 84% of them singletons. Trimming removed 3 bases at V and 6 bases at J, with 15 bases between. Germline V lookup: CDR1 LGHDT, CDR2 YNNKEL (reference sequence). The CDR3 is made up of 14 amino acids. The material sequenced was peripheral blood. The V and J genes are TRBV3-1 (or the pseudogene TRBV3-2) and TRBJ2-7, with D possibly matching TRBD2 (5 bases). This clonotype was sampled from a woman at least 80 years old with acute or convalescent COVID-19. CDR3 region: CASSQDSNFVEQYF. CDR3 nucleotide sequence: TGTGCCAGCAGCCAGGACTCCAACTTCGTCGAGCAGTACTTC.